The 32 T cell receptor beta chains below were found in one sample sequenced in a study of shared clonotypes between healthy human individuals. Clones were sequenced by immunoSEQ multiplex PCR, and TCRdb holds only the in-frame ones, with some missing. The sample lists over 950,000 clones, roughly 80% occurring once. Sequenced material: memory CD4+ T cells from PBMCs. As for subset: CD45RA-negative fraction. The receptors derive from a man younger than 35 in good health. Some clones in this sample may be carry-over from other donors' samples.

The sample holds a few counts of this clone. The rearrangement joins TRBV4-2 to TRBJ1-5, with D unresolved. CDR3 length: 14 residues. Trimming took off 4 bases at V and 6 bases at J, with 13 bases between the two ends. The germline CDR1 and CDR2 sequences are LGHNA and YNFKEQ. The CDR3 sequence: CASSPVGATQPQHF. The CDR3 DNA is TGTGCCAGCAGCCCGGTGGGTGCGACTCAGCCCCAGCATTTT.

This clone was counted a single time. The V gene is TRBV11-2, the J gene TRBJ2-3; 9 bases match TRBD2. CDR1 SGHAT and CDR2 FQNNGV come from the germline V gene. The CDR3 sequence is 16 residues long. The trim removed 3 bases at V and 2 bases at J, leaving 6 bases unmatched. CDR3 loop: CASSFWLAGYTDTQYF. The CDR3 bases are TGTGCCAGCAGCTTTTGGCTAGCGGGGTACACAGATACGCAGTATTTT. Using reference TRBV11-2 and TRBJ2-3 for the parts outside the CDR3, the full variable domain is EAGVAQSPRYKIIEKRQSVAFWCNPISGHATLYWYQQILGQGPKLLIQFQNNGVVDDSQLPKDRFSAERLKGVDSTLKIQPAKLEDSAVYLCASSFWLAGYTDTQYFGPGTRLTVL.

The gene calls are TRBV7-2 and TRBJ2-7, with TRBD1 identical over 9 bases. Germline assignment: CDR1 SGHTA and CDR2 FQGNSA. J gave up 3 bases and V 5 bases, and 5 bases lay outside the gene matches. The CDR3 runs to 14 residues. The CDR3 nucleotides read TGTGCCAGCAGCCCCCCGGGACAGGGCTACGAGCAGTACTTC. It is translated as CASSPPGQGYEQYF. Drawing the rest from reference TRBV7-2 and TRBJ2-7, the complete variable domain is GAGVSQSPSNKVTEKGKDVELRCDPISGHTALYWYRQSLGQGLEFLIYFQGNSAPDKSGLPSDRFSAERTGGSVSTLTIQRTQQEDSAVYLCASSPPGQGYEQYFGPGTRLTVT.

The genes are TRBV19 and TRBJ1-4, with no clear D. Germline lookup yields CDR1 LNHDA and CDR2 SQIVND (reference sequence). CDR3 length: 14 amino acids. The V and J ends lost 3 bases and 4 bases respectively, with 9 bases between them. CDR3 sequence reads: CASSIARRNEKLFF. CDR3 in DNA: TGTGCCAGTAGTATTGCCCGGCGTAATGAAAAACTGTTTTTT.

The rearrangement uses TRBV29-1 and TRBJ1-2; D not certain. Germline CDR1 is SQVTM and CDR2 is ANQGSEA. V lost 2 bases and J 2 bases, leaving 3 bases between the germline ends. This CDR3 is built from 11 residues. CDR3 DNA: TGCAGCGTTGAAAGAAACTATGGCTACACCTTC. Translation gives CSVERNYGYTF.

The chain joins TRBV6-1 to TRBJ2-1; 11 nucleotides line up with TRBD2. The length of the CDR3 is 16 residues. The germline V gene encodes CDR1 MNHNS and CDR2 SASEGT. V shed 4 bases and J 2 bases; nucleotides not matched to a gene: 4. The CDR3 here is CASSGILAGAYNEQFF. The CDR3 coding sequence is TGTGCCAGCAGTGGCATACTAGCGGGAGCCTACAATGAGCAGTTCTTC.

The rearrangement uses TRBV4-1 and TRBJ2-3, with 16 bases aligning to TRBD2. This CDR3 contains 18 residues. J was trimmed by 3 bases and V by 4 bases; bases with no gene match: 7. CDR1 MGHRA and CDR2 YSYEKL come from the germline V gene. The CDR3 bases are TGCGCCAGCAGCCCAAAGGGACTAGCGGGAGGGGGGACAGATACGCAGTATTTT. Translated: CASSPKGLAGGGTDTQYF.

J is TRBJ1-1 and V is TRBV5-1, with D tentatively TRBD1 (5 bases). Deletions cut 6 bases from V and 5 bases from J, with 17 bases between. Germline loops: CDR1 SGHRS, CDR2 YFSETQ. The CDR3 consists of 14 residues. The CDR3 DNA reads TGCGCCAGCACCCGGGACCCTGAAAAGACTGAAGCTTTCTTT. This gives the protein CASTRDPEKTEAFF. Using reference TRBV5-1 and TRBJ1-1 for the parts outside the CDR3, the full variable domain is KAGVTQTPRYLIKTRGQQVTLSCSPISGHRSVSWYQQTPGQGLQFLFEYFSETQRNKGNFPGRFSGRQFSNSRSEMNVSTLELGDSALYLCASTRDPEKTEAFFGQGTRLTVV.

J is TRBJ2-7 and V is TRBV6-1, with D perhaps TRBD2 (6 bases). Germline-derived CDR1 and CDR2 are MNHNS and SASEGT. CDR3 size: 14 residues. V was shortened by 5 bases and J by 2 bases, with 13 bases between the two germline ends. CDR3 sequence (DNA): TGTGCCAGCAGTCTTGGCGGGAAGGCCTACGAGCAGTACTTC. This sequence encodes CASSLGGKAYEQYF.

This clone was picked up a small number of times. This sequence joins TRBV5-1 and TRBJ2-7; TRBD2 agrees at 7 bases. Losses at the gene ends were 4 bases for V and 7 bases for J; bases not matched to a gene: 8. The CDR3 length is 13 residues. Germline CDR1 is SGHRS and CDR2 is YFSETQ. The CDR3 nucleotides read TGCGCCAGCAGCGGCGGGACTACCAGGGAGCAGTACTTC. This codes for CASSGGTTREQYF.

The V call is TRBV28, the J call TRBJ2-5; 14 bases fit TRBD2. This CDR3 comprises 18 residues. The ends lost 3 bases at V and 4 bases at J; junction bases unmatched: 10. Germline lookup yields CDR1 MDHEN and CDR2 SYDVKM. The DNA for the CDR3 is TGTGCCAGCAGTTTCGGGGGGACTAGCGGGAGAAGGCGAGAGACCCAGTACTTC. Translation gives CASSFGGTSGRRRETQYF.

This chain uses TRBV7-9 with TRBJ2-2; D is undetermined. Germline loops: CDR1 SEHNR, CDR2 FQNEAQ (reference sequence). Trimming left V 6 bases short and J 6 bases short, with 14 bases between. CDR3 length: 14 amino acids. The CDR3 coding sequence is TGTGCCAGCAGGGTGTCGTCGGGCCCCGGGGAGCTGTTTTTT. It translates to CASRVSSGPGELFF.

Concerning this clone: Other nucleotide sequences in the sample specify the same CDR3. The rearrangement joins TRBV18 to TRBJ1-4; 9 nucleotides line up with TRBD1. CDR3 length equals 16 residues. CDR1 and CDR2 from the germline V gene are KGHSH and LQKENI. J was trimmed by 4 bases and V by 3 bases; bases with no gene match: 6. CDR3 loop: CASSPTGTGNNEKLFF. The CDR3, as DNA: TGTGCCAGCTCACCGACCGGGACAGGGAATAATGAAAAACTGTTTTTT.

The chain employs TRBV7-3 and TRBJ2-2; TRBD2 is a possible D gene (5 bases). CDR1 and CDR2 from the germline V gene are SGHTA and FQGTGA. The CDR3 sequence is 14 residues long. Trimming pared 0 bases from V and 5 bases from J, leaving 7 bases between. CDR3 coding DNA: TGTGCCAGCAGCTTAACGCCGGGGACCGGGGAGCTGTTTTTT. Protein: CASSLTPGTGELFF.

This clone showed up many times. This chain uses TRBV27 with TRBJ2-1; the match to TRBD2 covers 8 bases. Trimming removed 6 bases from V and 2 bases from J; junction bases left unmatched: 9. The CDR3 has 16 residues. Germline CDR1 MNHEY, CDR2 SMNVEV (reference sequence). The CDR3: CASRPLSGSPYNEQFF. In DNA form, the CDR3 reads TGTGCCAGCAGACCGCTCAGCGGGAGCCCCTACAATGAGCAGTTCTTC.

This clone was counted only a few times. The V and J genes are TRBV10-3 and TRBJ2-1; TRBD1 might be the D (5 bases). The CDR3 sequence is 15 residues long. Germline V CDR1 and CDR2: ENHRY, SYGVKD. V dropped 0 bases and J dropped 9 bases, with 15 bases sitting between them. CDR3: CAISESGASSGEQFF. The CDR3 region has the DNA TGTGCCATCAGTGAGTCAGGGGCCTCCTCTGGTGAGCAGTTCTTC.

V gene TRBV18 combines with J gene TRBJ1-3, with 9 bases that match TRBD1. CDR1 and CDR2 (germline): KGHSH, LQKENI. The V and J ends lost 3 bases and 5 bases, in that order; junction bases with no gene match: 5. CDR3 length: 15 residues. In DNA form, the CDR3 reads TGTGCCAGCTCACCGGTGACAGGGGGAAGAAACACCATATATTTT. Protein product: CASSPVTGGRNTIYF.

J is TRBJ1-4 and V is TRBV28, with D unresolved. The germline V and J ends were trimmed by 6 bases and 4 bases, with 12 bases remaining between them. Germline CDR1 is MDHEN and CDR2 is SYDVKM. This CDR3 spans 14 amino acids. Here the CDR3 reads CASSIGPFNEKLFF. CDR3 nucleotide sequence: TGTGCCAGCAGCATAGGGCCTTTTAATGAAAAACTGTTTTTT.

In regard to this clone: This may arise from a read error, as a much more abundant clone is one base away. Other DNA sequences of this sample code for an identical CDR3. The chain uses TRBV5-4 and TRBJ1-4, with 8 bases lining up with TRBD1. The V gene's germline CDR1 is SGHNT and CDR2 YYREEE (reference sequence). The CDR3 runs to 14 residues. CDR3 residues: CASSSGQGNEKLFF. CDR3 nucleotides: TGTGCCAGCAGCTCAGGACAGGGAAATGAAAAGCTGTTTTTT.

The chain uses TRBV6-6 and TRBJ2-7; D is perhaps TRBD1 (8 bases). Germline CDR1 is MNHNY and CDR2 is SVGAGI (reference sequence). V was cut by 7 bases and J by 5 bases, with 15 bases left in between. This CDR3 has 13 amino acids. The CDR3 loop is CASMDREGHEQYF. The CDR3 DNA reads TGTGCCAGCATGGACAGGGAGGGCCACGAGCAGTACTTC.

The J gene is TRBJ2-2, the V gene TRBV7-7, with D unresolved. V was pared by 6 bases and J by 4 bases, with 6 bases between. This CDR3 has 12 residues. The germline V gene encodes CDR1 SSHAT and CDR2 FNYEAQ (reference sequence). The CDR3 sequence: CASSRVTGELFF. CDR3 nucleotides: TGTGCCAGCAGTAGGGTCACCGGGGAGCTGTTTTTT. Filled out from reference TRBV7-7 and TRBJ2-2, the complete variable domain reads GAGVSQSPRYKVTKRGQDVTLRCDPISSHATLYWYQQALGQGPEFLTYFNYEAQPDKSGLPSDRFSAERPEGSISTLTIQRTEQRDSAMYRCASSRVTGELFFGEGSRLTVL.

Concerning this clone: The identical CDR3 is also encoded by other nucleotide sequences in the sample. The chain combines TRBV7-3 with TRBJ2-2, with D tentatively TRBD1 (5 bases). V lost 2 bases and J lost 2, with 6 bases in between. This CDR3 comprises 14 residues. CDR1 is SGHTA and CDR2 is FQGTGA in the germline V gene. CDR3 nucleotides: TGTGCCAGCAGCTTACAGGGTAACACCGGGGAGCTGTTTTTT. This sequence encodes CASSLQGNTGELFF.

V usage is TRBV28 and J usage is TRBJ2-7, with D perhaps matching TRBD2 (6 bases). Per the germline V gene, CDR1 is MDHEN and CDR2 is SYDVKM. V dropped 7 bases and J dropped 6 bases, with 16 bases sitting between them. This CDR3 is built from 13 residues. Here the CDR3 DNA reads TGTGCCAGCATAGGACGGGAGCTACTCGAGCAGTACTTC. Its translation: CASIGRELLEQYF. The full variable domain, with the rest looked up from reference TRBV28 and TRBJ2-7, is DVKVTQSSRYLVKRTGEKVFLECVQDMDHENMFWYRQDPGLGLRLIYFSYDVKMKEKGDIPEGYSVSREKKERFSLILESASTNQTSMYLCASIGRELLEQYFGPGTRLTVT.

The V gene is TRBV5-6, the J gene TRBJ2-4; unclear D gene. Germline V gene sequence: CDR1 SGHDT, CDR2 YYEEEE. CDR3 length: 14 amino acids. V dropped 2 bases and J dropped 7 bases, with 13 bases sitting between them. The CDR3 sequence is CASSFSATRNIQYF. CDR3 bases: TGTGCCAGCAGCTTTTCAGCGACCAGGAACATTCAGTACTTC.

This rearrangement joins TRBV10-3 to TRBJ1-2; possible D gene TRBD1, 5 bases. Germline assignment: CDR1 ENHRY and CDR2 SYGVKD. The CDR3 is made up of 13 amino acids. Trimming removed 10 bases from V and 0 bases from J, with 12 bases in between. CDR3 loop: CASSATANYGYTF. Here the CDR3 DNA reads TGTGCCAGCAGCGCGACAGCTAACTATGGCTACACCTTC.

This rearrangement joins TRBV28 to TRBJ1-5, with 8 bases matching TRBD1. The CDR3 runs to 18 residues. Germline lookup yields CDR1 MDHEN and CDR2 SYDVKM. V lost 7 bases and J lost 0; bases outside the gene matches: 14. As DNA, the CDR3 is TGTGCCAGCACCCTGACAGGGGCCCTACCTTATAGCAATCAGCCCCAGCATTTT. The encoded protein is CASTLTGALPYSNQPQHF.

The J gene is TRBJ2-7, the V gene TRBV5-1, with a possible D match to TRBD2 (6 bases). Per the germline V gene, CDR1 is SGHRS and CDR2 is YFSETQ. The CDR3 spans 14 residues. V shed 4 bases and J shed 2 bases, with 13 bases lying between them. The CDR3 nucleotides read TGCGCCAGCAGCGGACGGGGGAGAGCCTACGAGCAGTACTTC. Translating it yields CASSGRGRAYEQYF.

This clone was recorded only once. The J gene is TRBJ2-2, the V gene TRBV7-8; 9 bases fit TRBD2. V was pared by 1 base and J by 7 bases, with 10 bases of the junction left unmatched. This CDR3 is built from 17 residues. Germline lookup yields CDR1 SGHVS and CDR2 FQNEAQ. The DNA for the CDR3 is TGTGCCAGCAGCTTAGTAGTTAGCGGGAGACGAGGCGGGGAGCTGTTTTTT. Translation: CASSLVVSGRRGGELFF.

V gene TRBV4-3 combines with J gene TRBJ2-7; weak D call: TRBD1 (6 bases). V gave up 1 base and J gave up 5 bases, with 18 bases separating them. The CDR3 is 16 residues long. The germline V gene encodes CDR1 LGHNA and CDR2 YSLEER. The CDR3 sequence is CASSQGGGNRADEQYF. The CDR3 DNA reads as TGCGCCAGCAGCCAAGGAGGGGGAAACAGGGCCGACGAGCAGTACTTC.

The CDR3 reads CSVDRTGYNTGELFF. CDR3 DNA: TGCAGCGTTGACAGGACAGGGTATAACACCGGGGAGCTGTTTTTT. The chain combines TRBV29-1 with TRBJ2-2; 8 bases are shared with TRBD1. V lost 3 bases, J lost 2 bases, and 5 bases stayed unmatched. The CDR3 spans 15 residues. CDR1 is SQVTM and CDR2 is ANQGSEA in the germline V gene.

The sample holds many counts of this clone. V usage is TRBV2 and J usage is TRBJ1-2; TRBD1 aligns across 7 bases. The CDR3 consists of 14 residues. Germline values: CDR1 SNHLY, CDR2 FYNNEI. V dropped 7 bases and J dropped 5; count of bases not matched to a gene: 10. This chain's CDR3 is CASKRDRGDYGYTF. The CDR3 DNA follows: TGTGCCAGCAAGAGGGACAGAGGTGATTATGGCTACACCTTC.

The chain has TRBV5-1 and TRBJ2-2, with 9 bases aligning to TRBD2. CDR1 and CDR2 from the germline V gene are SGHRS and YFSETQ. This CDR3 has 15 residues. Trimming removed 4 bases from V and 2 bases from J; junction bases left unmatched: 3. Here the CDR3 DNA reads TGCGCCAGCAGCGTACTAGCGGGTAACACCGGGGAGCTGTTTTTT. Amino acid sequence: CASSVLAGNTGELFF.